This TCR beta chain is from a study of T cell changes during pregnancy in multiple sclerosis. Profiling relied on immunoSEQ multiplex PCR, and the TCRdb table lists in-frame clones only, not all of them. The sample carries fewer than 85,000 clones, roughly 90% recorded once. Unmatched junction bases numbered 3, after V lost 5 bases and J lost 1 base. Germline V CDR1 and CDR2: SGHNT, YENEEA. The CDR3 is made up of 16 amino acids. Source: peripheral blood, taken before pregnancy. This TCR came from a female donor with multiple sclerosis, enrolled in a pregnancy study. The gene calls are TRBV11-3 and TRBJ2-3; 13 bases line up with TRBD2. The CDR3 here is CASSTGTSGGTDTQYF. CDR3 DNA sequence: TGTGCCAGCAGCACCGGGACTAGCGGGGGCACAGATACGCAGTATTTT.